Listed here are 25 T cell receptor beta chains from one sample, sequenced in a study of regulatory T cells in long-lasting Graves disease (dated by TCRdb to about 2021). Receptor libraries were prepared by multiplex PCR. Sequencing took place on an Illumina HiSeq 4000. To build TCR beta libraries, CDR3 regions were amplified by Arm-PCR using iRepertoire HTBI primers. The public reads were reanalyzed by TCRdb: fastp trimming at Q25, MiXCR alignment, in-frame beta chains only. All rows with the same CDR3 protein become a single entry with the most common DNA and genes. The sample contains hundreds of thousands of distinct CDR3 sequences, about 14% of them found a single time. 8.5% to 10% of the sample belongs to the ten largest clones. The meaning of the sample's time point label: newly diagnosed GD, antithyroid drugs for less than 3 months. For both TCR sequencing and RNA sequencing, RNA was extracted from PBMCs using TRIzol.

These data were also reused for a study on T cells in Graves' hyperthyroidism and ophthalmopathy.

The sequencing used peripheral blood mononuclear cells (PBMCs), collected at new diagnosis, from a patient treated with antithyroid drugs. The source of these receptors is a man aged 30-40 years with Graves disease. Donor details come from another sample of the same person, matched by shared clones.

This clonotype was seen ten or more times. This chain uses TRBV5-1 with TRBJ2-3; either TRBD1 or TRBD2 may fit D (5 bases each). Germline V gives CDR1 SGHRS, CDR2 YFSETQ. Trimming took 0 bases from V and 1 from J, leaving 12 bases between them. This CDR3 spans 16 amino acids. Here the CDR3 DNA reads TGCGCCAGCAGCTTGGGGTCTGGGGGACGCACAGATACGCAGTATTTT. Residues: CASSLGSGGRTDTQYF.

In this sample, this clonotype turned up a few times. The CDR3 nucleotides are TGTGCCAGCAGAACCTCGACAGGAAGGAATGAAAAACTGTTTTTT. It codes for CASRTSTGRNEKLFF. The V gene is TRBV6-2 or TRBV6-3, the J gene TRBJ1-4; TRBD1 might be the D (6 bases). The CDR3 sequence is 15 residues long. Germline V gene lookup returns CDR1 MNHEY and CDR2 SVGEGT. V was pared by 6 bases and J by 5 bases, with 16 bases between.

This clonotype has a count of ten or more. The chain employs TRBV5-1 and TRBJ1-1, with D maybe TRBD1 (6 bases). CDR1 is SGHRS, CDR2 YFSETQ, per germline. The CDR3 has 15 residues. Trimming stripped 4 bases from V and 5 bases from J, with 18 bases between. The CDR3 is CASSLDQGLITEAFF. For the CDR3, the DNA is TGCGCCAGCAGCCTCGATCAGGGGCTGATAACTGAAGCTTTCTTT.

V gene TRBV18 combines with J gene TRBJ2-7, with unresolved D. Per germline, CDR1 KGHSH and CDR2 LQKENI. The CDR3 consists of 13 residues. Between the trimmed V and J ends, which lost 3 bases and 6 bases, there was a span of 12 bases. Here the CDR3 reads CASSPMAPGEQYF. The CDR3 bases are TGTGCCAGCTCACCCATGGCCCCTGGCGAGCAGTACTTC.

There are many counts of this clonotype. The chain uses TRBV20-1 and TRBJ2-7; possibly TRBD2 for D (6 bases). The CDR3 is 15 residues long. The germline V and J ends were trimmed by 1 base and 4 bases, with 17 bases remaining between them. CDR1 and CDR2 from the germline V gene are DFQATT and SNEGSKA (reference sequence). The CDR3 nucleotides read TGCAGTGCTAGAGCGTCGGGACTGGATTTATACGAGCAGTACTTC. It specifies CSARASGLDLYEQYF.

The V call is TRBV27, the J call TRBJ2-3; D might be TRBD1 (6 bases). The CDR3 covers 13 residues. Germline CDR1 reads MNHEY; CDR2 reads SMNVEV (reference sequence). Trimming shortened V by 4 bases and J by 5 bases, and 10 bases separated the two germline ends. CDR3 sequence: CASSSQGKDTQYF. The CDR3 DNA sequence: TGTGCCAGCAGTTCTCAGGGGAAAGATACGCAGTATTTT.

This clonotype showed up many times. V gene TRBV5-1 combines with J gene TRBJ2-4; 9 positions match TRBD1. Trimming removed 3 bases from V and 3 bases from J; junction bases left unmatched: 4. The CDR3 sequence is 15 residues long. Germline V gene sequence: CDR1 SGHRS, CDR2 YFSETQ. The CDR3 DNA reads TGCGCCAGCAGCTCGACGACAGGGGGCAAAAACATTCAGTACTTC. Its protein product is CASSSTTGGKNIQYF.

V is TRBV5-4 and J is TRBJ1-1; D is unresolved. Trimming left V 1 base short and J 5 bases short, with 9 bases between. CDR1 is SGHNT and CDR2 is YYREEE in the germline V gene (reference sequence). The CDR3 loop spans 13 amino acids. CDR3 sequence: CASSLIGGTEAFF. CDR3 sequence (DNA): TGTGCCAGCAGCTTGATAGGAGGGACTGAAGCTTTCTTT. The full variable domain, completed using reference TRBV5-4 and TRBJ1-1, is ETGVTQSPTHLIKTRGQQVTLRCSSQSGHNTVSWYQQALGQGPQFIFQYYREEENGRGNFPPRFSGLQFPNYSSELNVNALELDDSALYLCASSLIGGTEAFFGQGTRLTVV.

This clonotype has ten or more counts. J is TRBJ2-1 and V is TRBV2; 7 bases line up with TRBD2. V was clipped by 2 bases and J by 4 bases; unmatched bases: 14. Germline CDR1 SNHLY, CDR2 FYNNEI. The CDR3 runs 18 residues. The CDR3 region has the DNA TGTGCCAGCAGTGAACCCGCCCTGGTCAGCGGGGCATACAATGAGCAGTTCTTC. It translates to CASSEPALVSGAYNEQFF.

This clonotype came up a few times. This sequence joins TRBV13 and TRBJ2-7; 12 nucleotides match TRBD1. J gave up 0 bases and V 5 bases, and 8 bases lay outside the gene matches. Germline V gene lookup returns CDR1 PRHDT and CDR2 FYEKMQ (reference sequence). The CDR3 is 17 amino acids. The CDR3, as DNA: TGTGCCAGCAGCAGTCGGGACAGGGGGCGAGGCTCCTACGAGCAGTACTTC. The encoded protein is CASSSRDRGRGSYEQYF.

This clonotype was counted at least ten times. This chain links TRBV20-1 with TRBJ2-2; either TRBD1 or TRBD2 may fit D (5 bases each). CDR1 and CDR2 (germline): DFQATT, SNEGSKA (reference sequence). Trimming removed 5 bases at V and 9 bases at J, with 10 bases between. This CDR3 spans 11 amino acids. In DNA form, the CDR3 reads TGCAGTGCTCGAGGGGACCGGGAGCTGTTTTTT. It codes for CSARGDRELFF.

V usage is TRBV9 and J usage is TRBJ1-3; D is undetermined. CDR1 is SGDLS, CDR2 YYNGEE, per germline. Trimming took 5 bases from V and 4 from J, leaving 16 bases between them. CDR3 length: 15 amino acids. The chain's CDR3 is CASSPWSAEGNTIYF. The CDR3 DNA is TGTGCCAGCAGTCCGTGGTCAGCCGAGGGAAACACCATATATTTT.

This chain uses TRBV13 with TRBJ2-2; tentatively, D is TRBD1 or TRBD2 (6 bases each). In germline, CDR1 is PRHDT, CDR2 FYEKMQ (reference sequence). Trimming took 1 base from V and 3 from J, leaving 12 bases between them. The CDR3 runs to 16 residues. This chain's CDR3 is CASSLVGGHHTGELFF. For the CDR3, the DNA is TGTGCCAGCAGCTTAGTCGGGGGACACCACACCGGGGAGCTGTTTTTT.

This clonotype has only a few counts. V and J are TRBV7-9 and TRBJ1-4; TRBD1 agrees at 9 bases. J gave up 7 bases and V 4 bases, and 4 bases lay outside the gene matches. CDR3 length equals 14 residues. CDR1 is SEHNR, CDR2 FQNEAQ, per germline (reference sequence). The CDR3 nucleotides are TGTGCCAGCAGCTATCAGGACAGGGGTGAAAAACTGTTTTTT. This codes for CASSYQDRGEKLFF.

Only a few counts were recorded for this clonotype. V is TRBV19 and J is TRBJ1-1; 7 bases align to TRBD1. This CDR3 region has 22 residues. Per germline, CDR1 LNHDA and CDR2 SQIVND (reference sequence). V trimming: 0 bases; J trimming: 3 bases; junction bases outside the gene matches: 25. The CDR3 DNA is TGTGCCAGTAGTATAGAGATCGGTTCTGGAGGGAGGAGGGGGCGCTGGGACACTGAAGCTTTCTTT. Protein product: CASSIEIGSGGRRGRWDTEAFF. Looking up the rest from reference TRBV19 and TRBJ1-1 gives the full variable domain: DGGITQSPKYLFRKEGQNVTLSCEQNLNHDAMYWYRQDPGQGLRLIYYSQIVNDFQKGDIAEGYSVSREKKESFPLTVTSAQKNPTAFYLCASSIEIGSGGRRGRWDTEAFFGQGTRLTVV.

This clonotype was seen only a few times. The CDR3, as DNA: TGCAGCGTTGTGACGGGGGGGGGCAAGGTCGGGGAGCTGTTTTTT. Translated, it gives CSVVTGGGKVGELFF. The chain recombines TRBV29-1 with TRBJ2-2; 8 bases match TRBD2. Germline V CDR1 and CDR2: SQVTM, ANQGSEA. V dropped 4 bases and J dropped 7; count of bases not matched to a gene: 11. This CDR3 has 15 amino acids.

In the case of this clonotype: Possible read error: a much larger clone is one base away. The rearrangement uses TRBV7-9 and TRBJ2-7; 15 bases align to TRBD2. The CDR3 runs 20 residues. Unmatched junction bases numbered 17, after V lost 0 bases and J lost 8 bases. CDR1 SEHNR and CDR2 FQNEAQ come from the germline V gene (reference sequence). Here the CDR3 DNA reads TGTGCCAGCAGCTTAGCGAATTGCGGACTAGCGGGAGGGCCAGGAGTCAAGCAGTACTTC. Protein: CASSLANCGLAGGPGVKQYF. Drawing the rest from reference TRBV7-9 and TRBJ2-7, the complete variable domain is DTGVSQNPRHKITKRGQNVTFRCDPISEHNRLYWYRQTLGQGPEFLTYFQNEAQLEKSRLLSDRFSAERPKGSFSTLEIQRTEQGDSAMYLCASSLANCGLAGGPGVKQYFGPGTRLTVT.

This clonotype was counted ten times or more. The chain links TRBV5-6 to TRBJ2-3; D possibly corresponds to TRBD1 (7 bases). Germline lookup yields CDR1 SGHDT and CDR2 YYEEEE. V was pared by 4 bases and J by 6 bases, with 18 bases between. This CDR3 has 15 residues. CDR3 coding DNA: TGTGCCAGCAGCCTAATTCAGGGGGAGGTCGATACGCAGTATTTT. Translated: CASSLIQGEVDTQYF.

In regard to this clonotype: The junction differs from germline at one of its ends, possibly a read error. The CDR3 DNA reads as TGTGCCAGCAGTTCAGACAGGGGGAGCACTAAAGCTTTCTTT. Encoded protein: CASSSDRGSTKAFF. The rearrangement joins TRBV7-9 to TRBJ1-1, with TRBD1 matching 9 bases. This CDR3 contains 14 residues. The germline V gene has CDR1 SEHNR and CDR2 FQNEAQ (reference sequence).

This clonotype was picked up many times. The rearrangement links TRBV5-1 to TRBJ2-1; 7 bases fit TRBD2. Germline V gene data show CDR1 as SGHRS and CDR2 as YFSETQ. The CDR3 is made up of 16 amino acids. V trimming: 1 base; J trimming: 7 bases; junction bases outside the gene matches: 11. This CDR3 reads CASSLQGGSAGNEQFF. The DNA for the CDR3 is TGCGCCAGCAGCTTGCAAGGCGGGAGCGCAGGGAATGAGCAGTTCTTC.

This clonotype was seen repeatedly, ten times or more. This sequence joins TRBV6-1 and TRBJ2-7; D gene ambiguous. In germline, CDR1 is MNHNS, CDR2 SASEGT. Trimming took off 7 bases at V and 2 bases at J, with 18 bases between the two ends. This CDR3 region has 15 residues. As DNA, the CDR3 is TGTGCCAGCATCCTGTCCCTTGGCCAAACCTACGAGCAGTACTTC. Translated, it gives CASILSLGQTYEQYF.

The sample holds many counts of this clonotype. The rearrangement joins TRBV6-2 or TRBV6-3 to TRBJ2-5; the D gene could be TRBD1 or TRBD2 (5 bases each). The CDR3 totals 14 residues. Trimming took 5 bases from V and 7 from J, leaving 17 bases between them. The germline CDR1 and CDR2 sequences are MNHEY and SVGEGT. The CDR3 DNA follows: TGTGCCAGCAGTACGATACTTTTGAGGGGGACCCAGTACTTC. Its translation is CASSTILLRGTQYF.

This clonotype was recorded at least ten times. The gene calls are TRBV27 and TRBJ2-7; TRBD2 agrees at 9 bases. The CDR3 runs to 13 residues. The ends lost 4 bases at V and 4 bases at J; junction bases unmatched: 2. In germline, CDR1 is MNHEY, CDR2 SMNVEV (reference sequence). The CDR3 here is CASSSSGTYEQYF. In DNA, the CDR3 is TGTGCCAGCAGTTCTAGCGGGACGTACGAGCAGTACTTC.

CDR3 DNA: TGCAGCGTTGAAGACGGAAGCGGCCGGAGCTCCTACGAGCAGTACTTC. Encoded protein: CSVEDGSGRSSYEQYF. The gene calls are TRBV29-1 and TRBJ2-7, with a tentative D call TRBD2 (5 bases). V was clipped by 0 bases and J by 0 bases, with 15 bases between them. This CDR3 spans 16 amino acids. CDR1 is SQVTM, CDR2 ANQGSEA, per germline.

Many counts were recorded for this clonotype. The chain employs TRBV18 and TRBJ1-1; 8 bases line up with TRBD1. Trimming at V came to 3 bases and at J to 5 bases, leaving 8 bases not matched to a gene. Germline assignment: CDR1 KGHSH and CDR2 LQKENI. The CDR3 length is 15 residues. CDR3 in amino acids: CASSPSYRGGTEAFF. CDR3 DNA sequence: TGTGCCAGCTCACCGAGTTACAGGGGGGGAACTGAAGCTTTCTTT.